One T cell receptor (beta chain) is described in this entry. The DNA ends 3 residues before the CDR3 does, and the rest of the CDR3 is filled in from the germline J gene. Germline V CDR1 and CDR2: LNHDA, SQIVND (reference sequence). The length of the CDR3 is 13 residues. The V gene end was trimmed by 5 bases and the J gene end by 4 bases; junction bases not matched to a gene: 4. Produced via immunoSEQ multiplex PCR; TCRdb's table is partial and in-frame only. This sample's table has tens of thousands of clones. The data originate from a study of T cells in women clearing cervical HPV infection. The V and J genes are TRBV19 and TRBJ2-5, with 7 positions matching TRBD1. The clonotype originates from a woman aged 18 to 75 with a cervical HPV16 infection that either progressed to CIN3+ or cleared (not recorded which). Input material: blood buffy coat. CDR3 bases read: TGTGCCAGTAGTTTGACAGGGTTAGAGACC. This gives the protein CASSLTGLET. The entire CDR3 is CASSLTGLETQYF.